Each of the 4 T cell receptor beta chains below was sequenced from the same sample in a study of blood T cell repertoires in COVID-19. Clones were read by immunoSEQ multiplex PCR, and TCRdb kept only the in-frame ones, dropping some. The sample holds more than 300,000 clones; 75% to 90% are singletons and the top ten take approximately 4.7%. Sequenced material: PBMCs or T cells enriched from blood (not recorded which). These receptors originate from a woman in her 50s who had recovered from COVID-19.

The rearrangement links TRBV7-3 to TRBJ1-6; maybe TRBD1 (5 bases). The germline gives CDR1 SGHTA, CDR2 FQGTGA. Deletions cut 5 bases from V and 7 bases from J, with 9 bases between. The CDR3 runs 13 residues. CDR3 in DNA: TGTGCCAGCAGCCGACAGCAAAATTCACCCCTCCACTTT. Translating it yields CASSRQQNSPLHF.

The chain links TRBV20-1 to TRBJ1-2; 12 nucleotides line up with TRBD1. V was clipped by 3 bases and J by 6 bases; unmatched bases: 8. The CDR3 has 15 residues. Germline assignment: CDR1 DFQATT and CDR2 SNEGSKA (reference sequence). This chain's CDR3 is CSASTGTGGSDGYTF. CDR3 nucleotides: TGCAGTGCTAGTACCGGGACAGGGGGCAGCGATGGCTACACCTTC.

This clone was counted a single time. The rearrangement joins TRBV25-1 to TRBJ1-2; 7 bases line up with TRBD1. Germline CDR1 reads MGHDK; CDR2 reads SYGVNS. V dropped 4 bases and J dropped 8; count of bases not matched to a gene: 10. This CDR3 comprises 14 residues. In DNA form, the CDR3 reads TGTGCCAGCAGTGGAAGGACAGGTTCATTCGGCTACACCTTC. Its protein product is CASSGRTGSFGYTF.

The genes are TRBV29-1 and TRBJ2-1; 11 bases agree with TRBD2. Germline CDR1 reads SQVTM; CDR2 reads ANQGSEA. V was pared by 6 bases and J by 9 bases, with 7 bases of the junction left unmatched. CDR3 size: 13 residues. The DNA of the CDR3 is TGCAGCGTAATACTAGCGGGAGCTCCTGAGCAGTTCTTC. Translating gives CSVILAGAPEQFF.